The clone carrying this T cell receptor (beta chain) was counted between two and nine times. Its antigen is currently unknown. Over chemoradiotherapy, repertoires were sampled more than once. These data originate in a study of chemoradiotherapy in HPV16-positive cancers. Whole-study context: A couple of HPV16-positive patients' cells yielded candidate HPV-specific clones and common motifs. Study-level points and caveats: In HPV16-positive patients, HPV-responsive T-cell expansion tracked better recurrence-free survival. During treatment, candidate HPV-specific clones and E7-related motifs expanded in tumor.

V lost 2 bases, J lost 0 bases, and 8 bases lay in between. The CDR3 contains 14 residues. Germline V lookup: CDR1 MDHEN, CDR2 SYDVKM. Produced via immunoSEQ multiplex PCR; TCRdb's table is partial and in-frame only. The data show fewer than 15,000 clones, with around 62% seen just once and 16% held by the top ten. The chain recombines TRBV28 with TRBJ2-7, with D possibly TRBD1 on 6 matching bases. This clonotype was obtained from a human donor with HPV-associated anogenital cancer. The material was obtained from a patient who underwent chemoradiotherapy. The CDR3 nucleotides are TGTGCCAGCAGTTTAAGGGACAACTCCTACGAGCAGTACTTC. Translating it yields CASSLRDNSYEQYF.